The 25 T cell receptor beta chains given below trace back to one sample, sequenced in a study of regulatory T cells in long-lasting Graves disease. Time point indicated: newly diagnosed GD, antithyroid drugs for less than 3 months. RNA isolated from PBMCs was used to make the TCR library. Both iRepertoire HTBI primers and Arm-PCR of CDR3 regions were used to build the TCR beta libraries. From the multiplex PCR reads, TCRdb called clonotypes with MiXCR, one entry per CDR3 protein. The sample holds more than 350,000 distinct CDR3 sequences, 15% seen once. The data were also submitted as part of a second study, on T cells in Graves' hyperthyroidism and ophthalmopathy.

The sequencing used peripheral blood mononuclear cells (PBMCs), collected at new diagnosis, from a patient treated with antithyroid drugs. The receptor source for this set is a woman in her 30s with Graves disease.

The table lists this clonotype with many counts. This sequence joins TRBV6-2 or TRBV6-3 and TRBJ1-4, with D unclear. This CDR3 is 14 amino acids long. Germline values: CDR1 MNHEY, CDR2 SVGEGT. V lost 6 bases and J 10 bases, leaving 18 bases between the germline ends. CDR3 DNA sequence: TGTGCCAGCAGACTTGGGGTGTCCTCGGGAAAACTGTTTTTT. Amino acid sequence: CASRLGVSSGKLFF.

As concerns this clonotype: At one boundary the junction diverges from the germline segment, which might be a read error. The rearrangement uses TRBV6-1 and TRBJ1-1, with D possibly matching TRBD1 (6 bases). This CDR3 has 18 residues. Germline V gives CDR1 MNHNS, CDR2 SASEGT. Here the CDR3 DNA reads TGTGTCAGCAGTCTACAATGGGGGGGCGAATTATGGAACACTGAAGCTTTCTTT. Protein: CVSSLQWGGELWNTEAFF.

This clonotype has a count of ten or more. The chain uses TRBV12-3 or TRBV12-4 and TRBJ2-5, with D perhaps assigned TRBD1 or TRBD2 (6 bases each). This CDR3 is built from 13 residues. Trimming cost V 5 bases and J 5 bases, with 12 bases left between them. The CDR3 loop reads CASSPRGLETQYF. The CDR3 nucleotides read TGTGCCAGCAGTCCCCGGGGGCTTGAGACCCAGTACTTC.

This clonotype was detected ten times or more. The chain uses TRBV27 and TRBJ2-1; no clear D gene. The CDR3 has 13 residues. V was cut by 5 bases and J by 6 bases, with 11 bases left in between. CDR1 MNHEY and CDR2 SMNVEV come from the germline V gene (reference sequence). The CDR3 loop is CASSPFLPNEQFF. DNA for the CDR3: TGTGCCAGCAGTCCGTTCTTACCCAATGAGCAGTTCTTC.

This clonotype was observed many times. The chain uses TRBV6-1 and TRBJ1-1; D is ambiguous. Germline CDR1 is MNHNS and CDR2 is SASEGT. The CDR3 runs 10 residues. The germline V and J ends were trimmed by 0 bases and 9 bases, with 2 bases remaining between them. CDR3 bases: TGTGCCAGCAGTGAAGCGAAAGCTTTCTTT. It codes for CASSEAKAFF.

Worth noting for this clonotype: A much larger clone is a single base away; this may be a read error. The V and J genes are TRBV5-5 and TRBJ2-7; 11 bases fit TRBD2. V gave up 4 bases and J gave up 7 bases; unmatched junction bases: 13. The CDR3 is 16 residues long. Germline V gene sequence: CDR1 SGHKS, CDR2 YYEKEE (reference sequence). CDR3 sequence reads: CASSQTSGISYNEQYF. The DNA of the CDR3 is TGTGCCAGCAGCCAGACTAGCGGGATCTCCTACAATGAGCAGTACTTC.

This clonotype was detected ten times or more. V is TRBV5-6 and J is TRBJ2-1; TRBD1 matches 7 bases. Germline V gene data show CDR1 as SGHDT and CDR2 as YYEEEE. V lost 4 bases to trimming and J lost 0 bases; unmatched junction nucleotides: 10. This CDR3 region has 17 residues. CDR3 nucleotides: TGTGCCAGCAGCGCAGCGGACAGGCTCGGCTCCTACAATGAGCAGTTCTTC. It codes for CASSAADRLGSYNEQFF.

There are a few counts of this clonotype. The CDR3 bases are TGCGCCAGCAGCCGTCTGGATACGACCTCTGGAAACACCATATATTTT. Translated, it gives CASSRLDTTSGNTIYF. This chain connects TRBV5-1 to TRBJ1-3; D gene unclear. Germline values: CDR1 SGHRS, CDR2 YFSETQ. The CDR3 extends over 16 amino acids. Trimming took 4 bases from V and 0 from J, leaving 14 bases between them.

This clonotype appeared a few times. The rearrangement uses TRBV6-2 or TRBV6-3 and TRBJ2-1; 9 bases fit TRBD1. V shed 2 bases, J shed 3 bases, and the junction held 5 bases outside the gene matches. Germline V gives CDR1 MNHEY, CDR2 SVGEGT. The CDR3 is 16 residues long. The CDR3 bases are TGTGCCAGCAGTTACACGGGACAGGGTAACTACAATGAGCAGTTCTTC. Translated, it gives CASSYTGQGNYNEQFF.

This clonotype was seen ten or more times. V is TRBV13 and J is TRBJ2-1; perhaps TRBD1 as D (5 bases). Trimming cost V 3 bases and J 4 bases, with 16 bases left between them. The germline V gene has CDR1 PRHDT and CDR2 FYEKMQ (reference sequence). The CDR3 length is 16 residues. The CDR3 DNA is TGTGCCAGCAGCTTTGCGACCCGCCCAGGGTACAATGAGCAGTTCTTC. Its protein is CASSFATRPGYNEQFF.

This clonotype was seen many times. The chain uses TRBV7-8 and TRBJ2-6; unclear D gene. CDR3 length equals 14 residues. Germline V gene sequence: CDR1 SGHVS, CDR2 FQNEAQ. Trimming stripped 5 bases from V and 0 bases from J, with 5 bases between. CDR3 sequence reads: CASSPFSGANVLTF. DNA of the CDR3: TGTGCCAGCAGCCCCTTCTCTGGGGCCAACGTCCTGACTTTC.

This clonotype was observed many times. The V gene is TRBV5-1, the J gene TRBJ2-7; D is undetermined. CDR1 is SGHRS and CDR2 is YFSETQ in the germline V gene. CDR3 size: 14 residues. V was shortened by 0 bases and J by 3 bases, with 10 bases between the two germline ends. CDR3 sequence reads: CASSLGTPYYEQYF. The CDR3 DNA reads as TGCGCCAGCAGCTTGGGGACGCCTTACTACGAGCAGTACTTC.

There are many counts of this clonotype. The genes are TRBV5-1 and TRBJ2-5; possibly TRBD1 or TRBD2 for D (5 bases each). From germline, CDR1 is SGHRS and CDR2 YFSETQ. Trimming took off 3 bases at V and 2 bases at J, with 11 bases between the two ends. The length of the CDR3 is 14 residues. The CDR3 loop is CASSWGSAQETQYF. The CDR3 region has the DNA TGCGCCAGCAGCTGGGGGTCTGCTCAAGAGACCCAGTACTTC.

At least ten counts were recorded for this clonotype. The CDR3 loop reads CSASKGVGSYEQYF. CDR3 in DNA: TGCAGTGCTAGCAAAGGGGTTGGCTCCTACGAGCAGTACTTC. The chain employs TRBV20-1 and TRBJ2-7; TRBD1 might be the D (5 bases). Looked up from germline, CDR1 is DFQATT and CDR2 is SNEGSKA (reference sequence). CDR3 size: 14 residues. Trimming cost V 3 bases and J 0 bases, with 12 bases left between them.

This clonotype was found many times. The V gene is TRBV5-1, the J gene TRBJ2-6; no definite D call. The CDR3 length is 17 residues. Germline CDR1 and CDR2: SGHRS and YFSETQ. V shed 4 bases and J shed 0 bases, with 14 bases lying between them. As DNA, the CDR3 is TGCGCCAGCAGCGTAAGCGCAGGAAACTCTGGGGCCAACGTCCTGACTTTC. This translates into CASSVSAGNSGANVLTF.

This clonotype has a handful of counts. The gene calls are TRBV5-1 and TRBJ1-5; the D gene is possibly TRBD1 (5 bases). The CDR3 runs 15 residues. V lost 0 bases and J lost 5, with 12 bases in between. The V gene's germline CDR1 is SGHRS and CDR2 YFSETQ. In nucleotides, the CDR3 is TGCGCCAGCAGCTTGGACCCGTTCAGGGATCAGCCCCAGCATTTT. It specifies CASSLDPFRDQPQHF.

In nucleotides, the CDR3 is TGTGCCAGCAGCGTACACCCAGACTCCTACGAGCAGTACTTC. It codes for CASSVHPDSYEQYF. This chain links TRBV9 with TRBJ2-3; D unclear. The J call may be wrong; the DNA end is better matched by TRBJ2-7. The CDR3 has 14 residues. CDR1 and CDR2 (germline): SGDLS, YYNGEE.

This chain links TRBV4-1 with TRBJ2-7; TRBD1 matches at 7 bases. Per the germline V gene, CDR1 is MGHRA and CDR2 is YSYEKL. The V segment lost 4 bases and the J segment 1 base; nucleotides outside the gene matches: 7. The CDR3 totals 15 residues. CDR3 amino acids: CASSPTGQESYEQYF. The CDR3 coding sequence is TGCGCCAGCAGCCCAACAGGACAGGAATCCTACGAGCAGTACTTC.

This clonotype was counted many times. The J gene is TRBJ2-7, the V gene TRBV30; 7 nucleotides agree with TRBD1. Germline trimming cut 1 base from V and 2 bases from J; bases unmatched to any gene: 11. This CDR3 is 16 amino acids long. Germline loops: CDR1 GTSNPN, CDR2 SVGIG (reference sequence). CDR3 in DNA: TGTGCCTGGAGTGGATTTTTCCGGGACAGAGCCTACGAGCAGTACTTC. This translates into CAWSGFFRDRAYEQYF.

A few counts support this clonotype. J is TRBJ2-7 and V is TRBV4-1; 7 bases are a match to TRBD1. V shed 7 bases, J shed 13 bases, and the junction held 7 bases outside the gene matches. The CDR3 is 10 residues long. Germline V gene data show CDR1 as MGHRA and CDR2 as YSYEKL. CDR3 nucleotides: TGCGCCAGCACTGAGGGGACAGCTTACTTC. Protein product: CASTEGTAYF.

This clonotype has just a few counts. V usage is TRBV24-1 and J usage is TRBJ2-5, with D possibly called TRBD1 or TRBD2 (6 bases each). This CDR3 contains 12 residues. The V gene's germline CDR1 is KGHDR and CDR2 SFDVKD. The ends were cut back, 4 bases at V and 11 bases at J, with 13 bases in the middle. CDR3 sequence (DNA): TGTGCCACCAGTGACATCGGGGGACATCAGTACTTC. Its protein is CATSDIGGHQYF.

This clonotype came up many times. The gene calls are TRBV12-3 or TRBV12-4 and TRBJ2-2; 7 bases agree with TRBD1. This CDR3 is 14 amino acids long. V dropped 6 bases and J dropped 1; count of bases not matched to a gene: 2. CDR3 bases: TGTGCCAGCAGGCGGACAGGGAACACCGGGGAGCTGTTTTTT. Translated, it gives CASRRTGNTGELFF.

The CDR3 is CATRGGNNSPLHF. In DNA form, the CDR3 reads TGTGCCACCCGGGGCGGAAATAATTCACCCCTCCACTTT. The J gene is TRBJ1-6, the V gene TRBV24-1, with D possibly matching TRBD1 (5 bases). V lost 9 bases and J lost 5, with 10 bases in between. This CDR3 is built from 13 residues. The germline V gene encodes CDR1 KGHDR and CDR2 SFDVKD.

This sequence joins TRBV20-1 and TRBJ2-1; a possible D gene is TRBD2 (6 bases). This CDR3 is built from 12 residues. Germline V gene lookup returns CDR1 DFQATT and CDR2 SNEGSKA (reference sequence). With 6 bases removed from V and 9 bases from J, the gap between germline ends came to 15 bases. The chain's CDR3 is CSARGGLGEQFF. CDR3 coding DNA: TGCAGTGCCCGGGGAGGCTTGGGTGAGCAGTTCTTC.

This clonotype was counted many times. The chain couples TRBV12-3 or TRBV12-4 to TRBJ1-2; D uncertain. This CDR3 comprises 11 residues. The germline V and J ends were trimmed by 3 bases and 8 bases, with 7 bases remaining between them. The CDR3 reads CASSFFEGYTF. CDR3 sequence (DNA): TGTGCCAGCAGTTTCTTCGAGGGCTACACCTTC.